One sample yielded the 2 T cell receptor beta chains listed below, sequenced in a study of cytomegalovirus exposure and HLA in healthy donors. With 60 Vbeta and 13 Jbeta primers, the PCR was carried out. Sequenced by immunoSEQ multiplex PCR; TCRdb stores in-frame clones only, minus some. This sample has 200,000 to 250,000 clones, with 70% to 90% found just once. Sequenced input: PBMCs. Every receptor here comes from an older woman in good health and CMV-seropositive.

Points on this clone: The identical CDR3 is also encoded by other nucleotide sequences in the sample. The genes are TRBV5-1 and TRBJ2-3; 9 bases are shared with TRBD2. The length of the CDR3 is 17 residues. V lost 0 bases to trimming and J lost 1 base; unmatched junction nucleotides: 6. Germline CDR1 SGHRS, CDR2 YFSETQ. CDR3 amino acids: CASSLGLAGVRTDTQYF. In nucleotides, the CDR3 is TGCGCCAGCAGCTTGGGGTTAGCGGGAGTTCGCACAGATACGCAGTATTTT.

The chain combines TRBV29-1 with TRBJ1-4; no firm D call. This CDR3 has 13 amino acids. Germline V gene lookup returns CDR1 SQVTM and CDR2 ANQGSEA. V lost 0 bases, J lost 4 bases, and 6 bases lay in between. The CDR3 sequence is CSVEDLSNEKLFF. The CDR3 coding sequence is TGCAGCGTTGAAGATCTGAGTAATGAAAAACTGTTTTTT. The full variable domain, in which reference TRBV29-1 and TRBJ1-4 provide the parts outside the CDR3, is SAVISQKPSRDICQRGTSLTIQCQVDSQVTMMFWYRQQPGQSLTLIATANQGSEATYESGFVIDKFPISRPNLTFSTLTVSNMSPEDSSIYLCSVEDLSNEKLFFGSGTQLSVL.